The 11 T cell receptor beta chains below all came from one sample that was sequenced in a study of beta chain features in type 1 diabetes. Since all of the isolated RNA was reverse transcribed, expressed TCRB transcripts were what got sequenced. Sequencing used immunoSEQ multiplex PCR; TCRdb keeps in-frame clones, though not all of them. This table holds 360,000 or so clones, around 19% found once. Sequencing was carried out using naive CD4+ T cells from blood. The receptors here all came from a woman younger than 35 in good health.

The V and J genes are TRBV19 and TRBJ1-1, with a possible D match to TRBD1 (5 bases). CDR3 size: 15 residues. Looked up from germline, CDR1 is LNHDA and CDR2 is SQIVND (reference sequence). Trimming stripped 3 bases from V and 1 base from J, with 12 bases between. The CDR3 DNA follows: TGTGCCAGTAGTATGTTCTACGGGGGGAACACTGAAGCTTTCTTT. Its protein is CASSMFYGGNTEAFF.

V and J are TRBV11-2 and TRBJ2-3, with a tentative D call TRBD2 (6 bases). V lost 0 bases, J lost 1 base, and 11 bases lay in between. The germline gives CDR1 SGHAT, CDR2 FQNNGV. The CDR3 has 16 residues. The CDR3 sequence is CASSLDLAAGTDTQYF. Here the CDR3 DNA reads TGTGCCAGCAGCTTAGATTTAGCGGCGGGCACAGATACGCAGTATTTT. The full variable domain, its missing parts supplied by reference TRBV11-2 and TRBJ2-3, is EAGVAQSPRYKIIEKRQSVAFWCNPISGHATLYWYQQILGQGPKLLIQFQNNGVVDDSQLPKDRFSAERLKGVDSTLKIQPAKLEDSAVYLCASSLDLAAGTDTQYFGPGTRLTVL.

This clone turned up a few times. The genes are TRBV19 and TRBJ2-6, with 9 bases aligning to TRBD1. The germline V gene encodes CDR1 LNHDA and CDR2 SQIVND (reference sequence). CDR3 length equals 15 residues. This chain's CDR3 is CAAGTGIPGANVLTF. CDR3 DNA: TGTGCAGCAGGGACAGGGATCCCTGGGGCCAACGTCCTGACTTTC.

As concerns this clone: Additional DNA sequences in this sample encode the identical CDR3. The rearrangement links TRBV18 to TRBJ2-7; 7 bases map to TRBD1. In germline, CDR1 is KGHSH, CDR2 LQKENI. J was trimmed by 3 bases and V by 6 bases; bases with no gene match: 5. The CDR3 sequence is 13 residues long. The CDR3 protein is CASSPGTVYEQYF. CDR3 DNA sequence: TGTGCCAGCTCGCCTGGGACAGTCTACGAGCAGTACTTC.

Concerning this clone itself: In the same sample, other DNA sequences code for this CDR3. The chain joins TRBV9 to TRBJ1-2, with TRBD1 matching 9 bases. This CDR3 is built from 13 residues. Per the germline V gene, CDR1 is SGDLS and CDR2 is YYNGEE. V lost 4 bases to trimming and J lost 6 bases; unmatched junction nucleotides: 4. CDR3 protein: CASSPRTGDGYTF. The CDR3 DNA reads TGTGCCAGCAGCCCCCGGACAGGGGATGGCTACACCTTC.

The chain is built from TRBV18 and TRBJ2-7; perhaps TRBD2 as D (5 bases). CDR1 KGHSH and CDR2 LQKENI come from the germline V gene. V gave up 2 bases and J gave up 5 bases, with 7 bases separating them. This CDR3 region has 12 residues. DNA for the CDR3: TGTGCCAGCTCACCAGGGAGCCACGAGCAGTACTTC. As protein: CASSPGSHEQYF.

The sample holds a few counts of this clone. V and J are TRBV29-1 and TRBJ2-2; 8 nucleotides line up with TRBD1. The CDR3 loop spans 16 amino acids. J lost 1 base, V lost 6 bases, and 10 bases had no gene match. Germline V gene lookup returns CDR1 SQVTM and CDR2 ANQGSEA. CDR3 loop: CSVRGVTGGNTGELFF. Written as DNA, the CDR3 is TGCAGCGTCCGTGGCGTTACAGGGGGGAACACCGGGGAGCTGTTTTTT.

The table lists this clone with a count of one. This rearrangement joins TRBV6-6 to TRBJ2-5, with TRBD1 matching over 7 bases. Trimming at V came to 2 bases and at J to 5 bases, leaving 2 bases not matched to a gene. Germline CDR1 MNHNY, CDR2 SVGAGI (reference sequence). The length of the CDR3 is 13 residues. The DNA for the CDR3 is TGTGCCAGCAGTTACATACAGGGGGAGACCCAGTACTTC. Encoded protein: CASSYIQGETQYF.

V and J are TRBV29-1 and TRBJ2-3, with unresolved D. This CDR3 is 13 amino acids long. Trimming stripped 5 bases from V and 1 base from J, with 10 bases between. CDR1 is SQVTM, CDR2 ANQGSEA, per germline. Here the CDR3 DNA reads TGCAGCGTTTCAAGCGCAGGCACAGATACGCAGTATTTT. Its protein is CSVSSAGTDTQYF.

The CDR3 sequence: CASSQDSLKRENVKNIQYF. CDR3 DNA sequence: TGCGCCAGCAGCCAAGATTCCTTAAAGAGGGAAAATGTTAAGAACATTCAGTACTTC. The chain carries TRBV4-1 and TRBJ2-4; weak D call: TRBD2 (5 bases). This CDR3 is 19 amino acids long. In germline, CDR1 is MGHRA, CDR2 YSYEKL. The V end was cut by 0 bases, the J end by 7 bases, with 25 bases between.

This clone has only a few counts. The chain joins TRBV4-3 to TRBJ1-3, with 9 bases fitting TRBD1. This CDR3 is built from 15 residues. CDR1 and CDR2 from the germline V gene are LGHNA and YSLEER. After removal of 0 bases from V and 5 bases from J, the junction contained 2 bases not matched to a gene. In DNA, the CDR3 is TGCGCCAGCAGCCAAGAAGGGACAGGGAGAAACACCATATATTTT. It encodes CASSQEGTGRNTIYF.